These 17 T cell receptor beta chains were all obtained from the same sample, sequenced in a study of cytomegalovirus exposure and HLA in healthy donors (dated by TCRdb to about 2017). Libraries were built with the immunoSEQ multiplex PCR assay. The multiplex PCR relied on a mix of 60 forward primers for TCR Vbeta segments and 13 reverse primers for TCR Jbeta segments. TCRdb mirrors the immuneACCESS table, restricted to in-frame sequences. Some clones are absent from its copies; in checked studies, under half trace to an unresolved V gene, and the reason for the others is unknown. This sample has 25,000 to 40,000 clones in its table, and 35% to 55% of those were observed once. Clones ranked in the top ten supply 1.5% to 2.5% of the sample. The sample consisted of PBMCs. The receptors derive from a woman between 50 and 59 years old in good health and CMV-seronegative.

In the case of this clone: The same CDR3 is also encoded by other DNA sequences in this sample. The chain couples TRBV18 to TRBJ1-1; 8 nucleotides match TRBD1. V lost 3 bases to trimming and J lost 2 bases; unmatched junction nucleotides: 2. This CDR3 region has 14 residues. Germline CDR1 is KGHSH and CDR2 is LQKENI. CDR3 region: CASSPGQGNTEAFF. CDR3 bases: TGTGCCAGCTCACCTGGACAGGGTAACACTGAAGCTTTCTTT.

This CDR3 is CSVGGPDQPQHF. The CDR3 nucleotides are TGCAGCGTTGGGGGGCCAGATCAGCCCCAGCATTTT. V gene TRBV29-1 combines with J gene TRBJ1-5; tentatively, D is TRBD1 (6 bases). V lost 4 bases to trimming and J lost 5 bases, with 9 bases between them. The germline CDR1 and CDR2 sequences are SQVTM and ANQGSEA. The length of the CDR3 is 12 residues. Supplemented by reference TRBV29-1 and TRBJ1-5, the full variable domain reads SAVISQKPSRDICQRGTSLTIQCQVDSQVTMMFWYRQQPGQSLTLIATANQGSEATYESGFVIDKFPISRPNLTFSTLTVSNMSPEDSSIYLCSVGGPDQPQHFGDGTRLSIL.

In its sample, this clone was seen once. The CDR3 loop is CASSYEGGNYGYTF. The CDR3 bases are TGTGCCAGCAGTTACGAGGGAGGAAACTATGGCTACACCTTC. The chain uses TRBV6-5 and TRBJ1-2; no reliable D call. V shed 2 bases and J shed 2 bases, with 9 bases lying between them. Germline CDR1 and CDR2: MNHEY and SVGAGI. The CDR3 runs to 14 residues.

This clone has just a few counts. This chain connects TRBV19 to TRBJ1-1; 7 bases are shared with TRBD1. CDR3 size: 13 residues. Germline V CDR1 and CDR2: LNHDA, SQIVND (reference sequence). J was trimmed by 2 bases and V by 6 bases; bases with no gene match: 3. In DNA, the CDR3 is TGTGCCAGTAGCTGGGACAGAAACACTGAAGCTTTCTTT. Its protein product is CASSWDRNTEAFF.

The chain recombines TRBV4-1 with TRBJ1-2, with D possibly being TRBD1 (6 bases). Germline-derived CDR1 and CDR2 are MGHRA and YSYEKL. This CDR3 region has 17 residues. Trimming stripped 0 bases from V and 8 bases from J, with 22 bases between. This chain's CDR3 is CASSQERRGQVPRGYTF. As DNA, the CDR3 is TGCGCCAGCAGCCAAGAGAGGCGGGGGCAAGTCCCTCGGGGCTACACCTTC.

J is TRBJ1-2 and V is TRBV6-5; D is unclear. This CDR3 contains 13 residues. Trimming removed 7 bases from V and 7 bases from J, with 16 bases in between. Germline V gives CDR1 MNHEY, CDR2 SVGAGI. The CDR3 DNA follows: TGTGCCAGCAAGGCTATGCGGGAGGGTGGCTACACCTTC. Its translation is CASKAMREGGYTF.

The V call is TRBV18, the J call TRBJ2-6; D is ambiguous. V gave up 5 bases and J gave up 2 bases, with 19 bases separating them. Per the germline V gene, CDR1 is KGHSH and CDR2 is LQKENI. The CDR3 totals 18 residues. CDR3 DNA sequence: TGTGCCAGCTCATCACATATCTTAGACATAGCTGGGGCCAACGTCCTGACTTTC. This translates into CASSSHILDIAGANVLTF.

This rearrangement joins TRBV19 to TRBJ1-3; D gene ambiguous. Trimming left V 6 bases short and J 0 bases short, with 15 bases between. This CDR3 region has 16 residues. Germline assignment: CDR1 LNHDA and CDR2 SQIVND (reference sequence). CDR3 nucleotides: TGTGCCAGTAGAGGCACTTGGGAGGACTCTGGAAACACCATATATTTT. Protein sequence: CASRGTWEDSGNTIYF.

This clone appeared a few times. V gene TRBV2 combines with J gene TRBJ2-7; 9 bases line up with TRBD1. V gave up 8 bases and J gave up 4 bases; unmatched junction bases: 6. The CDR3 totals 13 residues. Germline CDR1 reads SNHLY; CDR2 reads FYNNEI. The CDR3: CASGGQGSYEQYF. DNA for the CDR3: TGTGCCAGCGGGGGACAGGGTTCATACGAGCAGTACTTC. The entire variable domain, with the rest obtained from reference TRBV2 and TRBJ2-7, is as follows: EPEVTQTPSHQVTQMGQEVILRCVPISNHLYFYWYRQILGQKVEFLVSFYNNEISEKSEIFDDQFSVERPDGSNFTLKIRSTKLEDSAMYFCASGGQGSYEQYFGPGTRLTVT.

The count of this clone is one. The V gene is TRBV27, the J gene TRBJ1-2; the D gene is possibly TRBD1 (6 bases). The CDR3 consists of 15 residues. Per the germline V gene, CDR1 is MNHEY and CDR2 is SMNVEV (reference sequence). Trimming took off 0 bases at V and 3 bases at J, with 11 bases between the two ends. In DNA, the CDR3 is TGTGCCAGCAGTTTATCTTGGGGGGGCGACTATGGCTACACCTTC. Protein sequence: CASSLSWGGDYGYTF.

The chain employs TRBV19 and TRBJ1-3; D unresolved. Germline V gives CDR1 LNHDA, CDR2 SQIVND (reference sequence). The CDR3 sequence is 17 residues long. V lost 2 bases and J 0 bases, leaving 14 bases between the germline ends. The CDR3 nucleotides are TGTGCCAGTAGTATAAGGAACCACTATAGCTCTGGAAACACCATATATTTT. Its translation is CASSIRNHYSSGNTIYF.

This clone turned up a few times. Here the CDR3 DNA reads TGTGCCAGCAGCCCCCGGGGGAGGGGGACAGATACGCAGTATTTT. Its protein is CASSPRGRGTDTQYF. The V gene is TRBV28, the J gene TRBJ2-3; D might be TRBD2 (7 bases). Germline CDR1 and CDR2: MDHEN and SYDVKM. V lost 6 bases and J 3 bases, leaving 16 bases between the germline ends. The CDR3 is 15 residues long.

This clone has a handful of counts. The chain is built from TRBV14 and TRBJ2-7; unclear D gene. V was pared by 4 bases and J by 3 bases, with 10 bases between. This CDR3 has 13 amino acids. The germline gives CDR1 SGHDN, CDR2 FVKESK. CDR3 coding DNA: TGTGCCAGCAGCCCGGGTTTTGGCTACGAGCAGTACTTC. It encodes CASSPGFGYEQYF. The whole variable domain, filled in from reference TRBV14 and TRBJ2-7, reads EAGVTQFPSHSVIEKGQTVTLRCDPISGHDNLYWYRRVMGKEIKFLLHFVKESKQDESGMPNNRFLAERTGGTYSTLKVQPAELEDSGVYFCASSPGFGYEQYFGPGTRLTVT.

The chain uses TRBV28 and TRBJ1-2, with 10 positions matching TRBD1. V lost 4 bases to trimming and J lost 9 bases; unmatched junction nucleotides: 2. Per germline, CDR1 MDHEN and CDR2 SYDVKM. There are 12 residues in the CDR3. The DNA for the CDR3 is TGTGCCAGCAGTTCGGGACAGGGGCGCTACACCTTC. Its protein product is CASSSGQGRYTF.

CDR3 sequence: CASSLGGTLSYEQYF. The CDR3 region has the DNA TGTGCCAGCAGCTTAGGGGGCACCCTCTCCTACGAGCAGTACTTC. This chain uses TRBV7-6 with TRBJ2-7; the D gene is possibly TRBD1 (5 bases). This CDR3 contains 15 residues. Germline CDR1 SGHVS, CDR2 FNYEAQ. Trimming removed 1 base from V and 0 bases from J, with 10 bases in between.

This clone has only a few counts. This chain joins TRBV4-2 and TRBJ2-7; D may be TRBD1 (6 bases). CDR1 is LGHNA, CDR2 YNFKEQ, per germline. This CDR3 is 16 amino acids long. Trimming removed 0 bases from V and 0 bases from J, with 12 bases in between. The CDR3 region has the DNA TGTGCCAGCAGCCAAGAATTCACAGGGCTCTCCTACGAGCAGTACTTC. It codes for CASSQEFTGLSYEQYF.

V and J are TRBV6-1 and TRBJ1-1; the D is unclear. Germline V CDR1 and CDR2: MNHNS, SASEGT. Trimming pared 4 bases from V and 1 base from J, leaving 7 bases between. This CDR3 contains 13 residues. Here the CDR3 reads CASSGNGNTEAFF. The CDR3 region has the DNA TGTGCCAGCAGTGGAAACGGGAACACTGAAGCTTTCTTT.